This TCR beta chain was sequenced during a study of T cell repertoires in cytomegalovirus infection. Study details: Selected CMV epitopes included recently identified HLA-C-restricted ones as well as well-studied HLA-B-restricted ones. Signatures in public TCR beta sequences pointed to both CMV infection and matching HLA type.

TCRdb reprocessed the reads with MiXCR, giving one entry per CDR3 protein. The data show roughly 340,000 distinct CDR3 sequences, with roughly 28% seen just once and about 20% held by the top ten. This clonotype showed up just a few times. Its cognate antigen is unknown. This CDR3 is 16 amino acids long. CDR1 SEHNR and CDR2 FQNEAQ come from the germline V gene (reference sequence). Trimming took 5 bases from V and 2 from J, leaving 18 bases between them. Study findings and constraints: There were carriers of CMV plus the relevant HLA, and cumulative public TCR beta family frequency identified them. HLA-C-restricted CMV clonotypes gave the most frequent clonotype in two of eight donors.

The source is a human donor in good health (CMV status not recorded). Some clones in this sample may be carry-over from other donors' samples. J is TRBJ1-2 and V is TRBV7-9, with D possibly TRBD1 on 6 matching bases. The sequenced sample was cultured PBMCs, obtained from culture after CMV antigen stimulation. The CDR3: CASSPIIQGPNYGYTF. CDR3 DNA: TGTGCCAGCAGCCCGATCATTCAGGGGCCCAACTATGGCTACACCTTC.